This T cell receptor beta chain was obtained from a study of blood T cell repertoires in COVID-19. Study as a whole: T cells, B-cell-depleted T cells, or PBMCs supplied cDNA or gDNA.

Clones were sequenced by immunoSEQ multiplex PCR, and TCRdb holds only the in-frame ones, with some missing. This table has over 300,000 clones, more than 80% appearing once. Germline assignment: CDR1 MDHEN and CDR2 SYDVKM. With 8 bases clipped from V and 3 bases from J, the junction kept 6 bases outside the gene matches. The CDR3 length is 14 residues. The gene calls are TRBV28 and TRBJ1-5, with 8 bases matching TRBD1. This sequence originates from a man aged 35 to 55 with acute or convalescent COVID-19. The source material was peripheral blood. The CDR3 nucleotides are TGTGCCAGCGGGGGCAGGGGGCCCAATCAGCCCCAGCATTTT. Protein product: CASGGRGPNQPQHF. The whole variable domain, remainder taken from reference TRBV28 and TRBJ1-5, is DVKVTQSSRYLVKRTGEKVFLECVQDMDHENMFWYRQDPGLGLRLIYFSYDVKMKEKGDIPEGYSVSREKKERFSLILESASTNQTSMYLCASGGRGPNQPQHFGDGTRLSIL.